Each of the 14 T cell receptor beta chains below was sequenced from the same sample in a study of cytomegalovirus exposure and HLA in healthy donors. The PCR used 60 Vbeta and 13 Jbeta primers. This table comes from immunoSEQ multiplex PCR, and its TCRdb copy is limited to in-frame clones, with some not included. The data show roughly 190,000 clones, roughly 80% seen once. The specimen was PBMCs. The source of these receptors is a woman younger than 35 in good health and CMV-seronegative.

There are a few counts of this clone. The chain recombines TRBV11-2 with TRBJ2-7; the D is unclear. CDR3 length: 12 residues. From germline, CDR1 is SGHAT and CDR2 FQNNGV. Deletions cut 2 bases from V and 3 bases from J, with 5 bases between. Here the CDR3 reads CASSLSGYEQYF. The CDR3 nucleotides read TGTGCCAGCAGCTTATCGGGCTACGAGCAGTACTTC.

V gene TRBV19 combines with J gene TRBJ2-5; D is unclear. Germline CDR1 reads LNHDA; CDR2 reads SQIVND (reference sequence). The CDR3 sequence is 9 residues long. Trimming stripped 10 bases from V and 4 bases from J, with 4 bases between. CDR3 nucleotide sequence: TGTGCCACCGGAGAGACCCAGTACTTC. It encodes CATGETQYF.

This clone was recorded once. The V call is TRBV4-1, the J call TRBJ1-3; D remains unclear. The CDR3 spans 16 residues. CDR1 is MGHRA and CDR2 is YSYEKL in the germline V gene. V shed 0 bases and J shed 1 base, with 10 bases lying between them. The CDR3 DNA reads TGCGCCAGCAGCCAAGATTCGGGGAGATCTGGAAACACCATATATTTT. Protein product: CASSQDSGRSGNTIYF.

The CDR3 DNA sequence: TGTGCCAGCAGTCCGCGGATCGGTAACGCTGAAGCTTTCTTT. The encoded protein is CASSPRIGNAEAFF. The chain combines TRBV28 with TRBJ1-1; D remains ambiguous. The CDR3 length is 14 residues. V lost 5 bases and J lost 6, with 16 bases in between. Germline CDR1 MDHEN, CDR2 SYDVKM.

V gene TRBV7-8 combines with J gene TRBJ1-1; D call uncertain. The CDR3 totals 13 residues. Germline loops: CDR1 SGHVS, CDR2 FQNEAQ. V was pared by 5 bases and J by 3 bases, with 10 bases between. The DNA of the CDR3 is TGTGCCAGCAGCCCTGGTGGAGACACTGAAGCTTTCTTT. It encodes CASSPGGDTEAFF. Supplemented by reference TRBV7-8 and TRBJ1-1, the full variable domain reads GAGVSQSPRYKVAKRGQDVALRCDPISGHVSLFWYQQALGQGPEFLTYFQNEAQLDKSGLPSDRFFAERPEGSVSTLKIQRTQQEDSAVYLCASSPGGDTEAFFGQGTRLTVV.

J is TRBJ2-3 and V is TRBV13; D might be TRBD2 (6 bases). This CDR3 contains 13 residues. The germline V and J ends were trimmed by 5 bases and 2 bases, with 8 bases remaining between them. Germline V gives CDR1 PRHDT, CDR2 FYEKMQ (reference sequence). CDR3: CASSRLDTDTQYF. The CDR3 nucleotides read TGTGCCAGCAGCCGACTAGACACAGATACGCAGTATTTT.

V usage is TRBV6-5 and J usage is TRBJ2-2; a possible D gene is TRBD1 (6 bases). There are 15 residues in the CDR3. Deletions cut 11 bases from V and 4 bases from J, with 20 bases between. Germline CDR1 and CDR2: MNHEY and SVGAGI. CDR3 loop: CAVGTSSLLTGELFF. CDR3 in DNA: TGTGCCGTGGGGACATCTTCACTCCTCACCGGGGAGCTGTTTTTT.

The rearrangement uses TRBV5-1 and TRBJ2-3; 8 bases are a match to TRBD1. Germline V gives CDR1 SGHRS, CDR2 YFSETQ. The CDR3 covers 16 residues. V was clipped by 2 bases and J by 1 base; unmatched bases: 6. The CDR3 spells CASSFRGPVGTDTQYF. As DNA, the CDR3 is TGCGCCAGCAGCTTCAGGGGGCCAGTTGGCACAGATACGCAGTATTTT.

The gene calls are TRBV27 and TRBJ2-2; 8 nucleotides match TRBD2. CDR1 is MNHEY, CDR2 SMNVEV, per germline (reference sequence). With V trimmed by 6 bases and J by 4 bases, 7 bases remained unmatched. The CDR3 runs to 15 residues. DNA for the CDR3: TGTGCCAGCAGCCCCCCCGCGGGAGGCACCGGGGAGCTGTTTTTT. Encoded protein: CASSPPAGGTGELFF.

The chain's CDR3 is CASSRDSHYEQYF. The DNA of the CDR3 is TGTGCCAGCAGCAGGGACAGCCACTACGAGCAGTACTTC. The chain combines TRBV2 with TRBJ2-7, with 7 bases that match TRBD1. Germline V gene lookup returns CDR1 SNHLY and CDR2 FYNNEI. The CDR3 is 13 residues long. The V and J ends lost 6 bases and 3 bases, in that order; junction bases with no gene match: 5.

The gene calls are TRBV11-2 and TRBJ2-5, with TRBD2 identical over 15 bases. With the DNA end fitting TRBJ2-7 better, the J assignment may be wrong. The CDR3 is 18 amino acids. CDR1 is SGHAT, CDR2 FQNNGV, per germline. Written as DNA, the CDR3 is TGTGCCAGCAGCTTAGATTTTGGGACTAGCGGGAGGCGGGCCGAGCAGTACTTC. The encoded protein is CASSLDFGTSGRRAEQYF.

This chain joins TRBV4-1 and TRBJ2-7, with 9 bases lining up with TRBD2. With V trimmed by 4 bases and J by 2 bases, 9 bases remained unmatched. This CDR3 region has 16 residues. CDR1 MGHRA and CDR2 YSYEKL come from the germline V gene. CDR3 sequence (DNA): TGCGCCAGCAGCCTAACTGCGGGGGGGGCGGCCTACGAGCAGTACTTC. Encoded protein: CASSLTAGGAAYEQYF.

The J gene is TRBJ2-7, the V gene TRBV6-6, with D tentatively TRBD2 (5 bases). There are 13 residues in the CDR3. Germline CDR1 and CDR2: MNHNY and SVGAGI (reference sequence). V lost 6 bases to trimming and J lost 2 bases, with 11 bases between them. The CDR3 here is CASSPPGTYEQYF. CDR3 sequence (DNA): TGTGCCAGCAGCCCGCCCGGGACCTACGAGCAGTACTTC.

The chain combines TRBV4-1 with TRBJ2-7; 7 bases are shared with TRBD1. V lost 4 bases to trimming and J lost 1 base; unmatched junction nucleotides: 4. Germline CDR1 reads MGHRA; CDR2 reads YSYEKL. The CDR3 is made up of 14 amino acids. The CDR3 loop reads CASSRPGQSYEQYF. The CDR3 region has the DNA TGCGCCAGCAGCCGGCCGGGACAGTCCTACGAGCAGTACTTC.